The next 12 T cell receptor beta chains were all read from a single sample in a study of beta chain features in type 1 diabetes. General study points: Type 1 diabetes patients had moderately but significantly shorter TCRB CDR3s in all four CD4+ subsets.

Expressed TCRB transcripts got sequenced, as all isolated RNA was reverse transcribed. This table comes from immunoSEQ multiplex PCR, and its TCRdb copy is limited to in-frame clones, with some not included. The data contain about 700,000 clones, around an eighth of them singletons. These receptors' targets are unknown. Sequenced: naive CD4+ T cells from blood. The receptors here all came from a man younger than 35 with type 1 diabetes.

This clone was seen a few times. CDR3 DNA: TGTGCCAGCAGTTTAGTCAAGAACACTGAAGCTTTCTTT. It yields the protein CASSLVKNTEAFF. This chain connects TRBV27 to TRBJ1-1; unclear D gene. With 2 bases removed from V and 1 base from J, the gap between germline ends came to 5 bases. The CDR3 has 13 amino acids. Germline V gives CDR1 MNHEY, CDR2 SMNVEV (reference sequence).

In DNA form, the CDR3 reads TGTGCCACCAGACCTTGGGCTAATGAAAAACTGTTTTTT. Translated: CATRPWANEKLFF. This chain uses TRBV2 with TRBJ1-4; no reliable D call. With 10 bases removed from V and 3 bases from J, the gap between germline ends came to 12 bases. Looked up from germline, CDR1 is SNHLY and CDR2 is FYNNEI. There are 13 residues in the CDR3.

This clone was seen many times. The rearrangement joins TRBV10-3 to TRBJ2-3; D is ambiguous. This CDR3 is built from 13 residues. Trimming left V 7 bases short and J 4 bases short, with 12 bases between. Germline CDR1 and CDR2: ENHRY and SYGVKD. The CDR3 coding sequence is TGTGCCATCACGAAGGGTCAGGCAGATACGCAGTATTTT. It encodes CAITKGQADTQYF.

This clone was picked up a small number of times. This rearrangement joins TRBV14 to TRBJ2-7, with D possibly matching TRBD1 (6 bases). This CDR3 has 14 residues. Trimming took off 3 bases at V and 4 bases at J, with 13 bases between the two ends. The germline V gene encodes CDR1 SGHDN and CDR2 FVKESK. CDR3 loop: CASSHGQPGYEQYF. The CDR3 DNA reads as TGTGCCAGCAGCCACGGACAGCCAGGATACGAGCAGTACTTC.

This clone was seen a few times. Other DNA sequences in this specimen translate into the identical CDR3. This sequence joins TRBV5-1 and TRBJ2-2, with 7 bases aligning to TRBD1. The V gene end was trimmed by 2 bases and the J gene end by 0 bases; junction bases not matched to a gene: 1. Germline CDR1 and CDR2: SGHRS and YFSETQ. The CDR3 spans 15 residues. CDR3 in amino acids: CASSLGTANTGELFF. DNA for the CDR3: TGCGCCAGCAGCTTAGGGACAGCGAACACCGGGGAGCTGTTTTTT.

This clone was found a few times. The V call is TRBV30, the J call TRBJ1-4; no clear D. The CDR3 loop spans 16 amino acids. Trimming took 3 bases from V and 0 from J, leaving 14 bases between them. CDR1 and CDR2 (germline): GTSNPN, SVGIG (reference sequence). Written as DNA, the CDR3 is TGTGCCTGGAGACCCCGTCTGCCGGCAACTAATGAAAAACTGTTTTTT. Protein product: CAWRPRLPATNEKLFF. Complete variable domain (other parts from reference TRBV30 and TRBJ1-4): SQTIHQWPATLVQPVGSPLSLECTVEGTSNPNLYWYRQAAGRGLQLLFYSVGIGQISSEVPQNLSASRPQDRQFILSSKKLLLSDSGFYLCAWRPRLPATNEKLFFGSGTQLSVL.

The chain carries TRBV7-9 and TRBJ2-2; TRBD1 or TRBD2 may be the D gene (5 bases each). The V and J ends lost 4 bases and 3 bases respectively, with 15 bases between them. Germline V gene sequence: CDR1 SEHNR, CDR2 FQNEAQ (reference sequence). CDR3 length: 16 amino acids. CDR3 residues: CASSSTNGAYTGELFF. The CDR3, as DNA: TGTGCCAGCAGCTCGACAAACGGGGCTTACACCGGGGAGCTGTTTTTT.

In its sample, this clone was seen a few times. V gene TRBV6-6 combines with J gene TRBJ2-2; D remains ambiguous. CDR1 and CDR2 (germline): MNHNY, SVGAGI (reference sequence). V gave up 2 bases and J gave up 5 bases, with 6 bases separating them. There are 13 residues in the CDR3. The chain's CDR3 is CASSYDGTGELFF. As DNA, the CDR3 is TGTGCCAGCAGTTACGATGGTACCGGGGAGCTGTTTTTT.

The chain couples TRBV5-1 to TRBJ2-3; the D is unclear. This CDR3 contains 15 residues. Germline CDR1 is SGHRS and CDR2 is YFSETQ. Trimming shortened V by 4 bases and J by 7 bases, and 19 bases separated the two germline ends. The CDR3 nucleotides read TGCGCCAGCAGCCCCCAAGGAACGGTGGTGAATACGCAGTATTTT. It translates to CASSPQGTVVNTQYF. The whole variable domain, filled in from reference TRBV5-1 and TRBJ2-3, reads KAGVTQTPRYLIKTRGQQVTLSCSPISGHRSVSWYQQTPGQGLQFLFEYFSETQRNKGNFPGRFSGRQFSNSRSEMNVSTLELGDSALYLCASSPQGTVVNTQYFGPGTRLTVL.

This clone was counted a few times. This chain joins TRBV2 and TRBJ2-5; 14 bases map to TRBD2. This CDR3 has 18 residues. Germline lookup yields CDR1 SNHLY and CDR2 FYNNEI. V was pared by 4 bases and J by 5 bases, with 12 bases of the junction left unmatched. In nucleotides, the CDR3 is TGTGCCAGCAGTGGTCCGACTAGCGGGGGGGCCTTTGATGAGACCCAGTACTTC. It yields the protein CASSGPTSGGAFDETQYF.

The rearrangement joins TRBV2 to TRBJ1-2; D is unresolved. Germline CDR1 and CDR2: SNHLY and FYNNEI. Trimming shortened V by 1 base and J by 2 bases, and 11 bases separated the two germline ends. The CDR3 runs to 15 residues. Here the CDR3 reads CASSEGGVSNYGYTF. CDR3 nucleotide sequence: TGTGCCAGCAGTGAAGGGGGAGTCAGCAACTATGGCTACACCTTC.

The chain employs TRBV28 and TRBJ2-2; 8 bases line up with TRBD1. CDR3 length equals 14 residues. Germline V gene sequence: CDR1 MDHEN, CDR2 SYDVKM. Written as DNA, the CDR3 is TGTGGCATCACCAGGGGGCCCCTCGCCGGGGAGCTGTTTTTT. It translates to CGITRGPLAGELFF.